What follows are 9 T cell receptor beta chains derived from one specimen sequenced in a study of blood T cells in healthy people across ages. It was with a sample-barcoded 5' primer and a J-beta primer mix that a second PCR of roughly 7 to 12 cycles was run. MiXCR was run by TCRdb on the 5' RACE reads, yielding one entry per CDR3 protein. Here the sample spans almost 550,000 distinct CDR3 sequences, about 25% being singletons. Another study also made use of these data, one on T cells of mothers and their children.

Sequencing was performed on blood. The receptor source for this set is a boy aged 5-17 years in good health.

CDR3 sequence: CASSQLRGHTNEKLFF. DNA for the CDR3: TGCGCCAGCAGTCAGCTCAGGGGTCACACTAATGAAAAACTGTTTTTT. This chain links TRBV23-1 with TRBJ1-4; a possible D gene is TRBD1 (6 bases). TRBV23-1 falls under the ORF class, with uncertain function. This CDR3 has 16 amino acids. V was clipped by 3 bases and J by 2 bases, with 13 bases between them.

The J gene is TRBJ1-6, the V gene TRBV20-1; D might be TRBD1 (5 bases). Germline V gene lookup returns CDR1 DFQATT and CDR2 SNEGSKA (reference sequence). Trimming left V 3 bases short and J 5 bases short, with 17 bases between. The CDR3 spans 16 residues. CDR3 DNA sequence: TGCAGTGCTAGGAAGGAGGGGCTCGGGAATAATTCACCCCTCCACTTT. Translation: CSARKEGLGNNSPLHF.

This clonotype appeared a few times. The chain carries TRBV6-5 and TRBJ2-7, with TRBD1 identical over 8 bases. From germline, CDR1 is MNHEY and CDR2 SVGAGI. Trimming at V came to 2 bases and at J to 0 bases, leaving 3 bases not matched to a gene. The CDR3 covers 15 residues. CDR3 residues: CASSYTGGVSYEQYF. In DNA, the CDR3 is TGTGCCAGCAGTTACACAGGGGGTGTCTCCTACGAGCAGTACTTC.

The V gene is TRBV28, the J gene TRBJ1-2; 11 bases agree with TRBD1. Losses at the gene ends were 6 bases for V and 6 bases for J; bases not matched to a gene: 9. The germline CDR1 and CDR2 sequences are MDHEN and SYDVKM. CDR3 size: 15 residues. Written as DNA, the CDR3 is TGTGCCAGCAGACAAGAGGGGACAGGGGGTCATGGCTACACCTTC. It codes for CASRQEGTGGHGYTF.

This chain connects TRBV21-1 to TRBJ2-7; TRBD2 reflects the table's D call only, with no check against the DNA. The assigned J gene may be wrong: the sequence end matches TRBJ2-1 better. TRBV21-1 is noted as a pseudogene. The CDR3 is made up of 15 amino acids. DNA for the CDR3: TGTGCCAGCAGCAAAGTCCGGCTAGCGAACAATGAGCAGTTCTTC. Translating gives CASSKVRLANNEQFF.

This clonotype has just a few counts. The chain is built from TRBV7-2 and TRBJ2-5, with 8 positions matching TRBD2. The ends lost 2 bases at V and 2 bases at J; junction bases unmatched: 16. The CDR3 has 19 residues. In germline, CDR1 is SGHTA, CDR2 FQGNSA. The CDR3 sequence is CASSLTPQGLAGSQETQYF. CDR3 DNA sequence: TGTGCCAGCAGCTTAACCCCACAAGGCCTAGCGGGTTCTCAAGAGACCCAGTACTTC.

This clonotype was seen more than once but under ten times. The chain carries TRBV12-3 or TRBV12-4 and TRBJ1-3; no firm D call. Trimming pared 3 bases from V and 0 bases from J, leaving 6 bases between. This CDR3 has 14 amino acids. In DNA form, the CDR3 reads TGTGCCAGCAGTTTGGGCCACTCTGGAAACACCATATATTTT. It translates to CASSLGHSGNTIYF.

The rearrangement joins TRBV7-9 to TRBJ2-3; TRBD2 agrees at 9 bases. V shed 1 base, J shed 2 bases, and the junction held 4 bases outside the gene matches. In germline, CDR1 is SEHNR, CDR2 FQNEAQ (reference sequence). The CDR3 has 16 amino acids. CDR3 loop: CASSLGLAVNTDTQYF. CDR3 coding DNA: TGTGCCAGCAGCTTAGGACTAGCGGTCAACACAGATACGCAGTATTTT.

There are a few counts of this clonotype. This chain joins TRBV5-1 and TRBJ2-5; 11 nucleotides match TRBD2. Germline CDR1 is SGHRS and CDR2 is YFSETQ. The ends lost 4 bases at V and 11 bases at J; junction bases unmatched: 16. CDR3 length: 16 amino acids. For the CDR3, the DNA is TGCGCCAGCAGCCTCAATACGGGACTAGCGGCAGGAGAGCAGTACTTC. Translation: CASSLNTGLAAGEQYF.